These 18 T cell receptor beta chains originate from one sample sequenced in a study of T cell changes during pregnancy in multiple sclerosis. This table comes from immunoSEQ multiplex PCR, and its TCRdb copy is limited to in-frame clones, with some not included. The data contain about 75,000 clones, roughly 90% of them singletons. Sequences were derived from peripheral blood, sampled in the first trimester of pregnancy. Receptors were obtained from a female donor in good health, enrolled as a control in a pregnancy study.

The chain couples TRBV5-1 to TRBJ1-1; 8 nucleotides line up with TRBD1. J was trimmed by 5 bases and V by 4 bases; bases with no gene match: 13. Germline V gene lookup returns CDR1 SGHRS and CDR2 YFSETQ. This CDR3 contains 16 residues. The CDR3 region has the DNA TGCGCCAGCAGCACCATGGGACAGGCGGGTGGGACTGAAGCTTTCTTT. It specifies CASSTMGQAGGTEAFF.

The table lists this clone with a few counts. The chain carries TRBV2 and TRBJ1-2; no clear D. The CDR3 spans 13 residues. CDR1 is SNHLY, CDR2 FYNNEI, per germline. V lost 3 bases and J lost 4, with 9 bases in between. CDR3 in DNA: TGTGCCAGCAGTGACTTATCGGTCTATGGCTACACCTTC. Translating it yields CASSDLSVYGYTF.

This clone appeared a few times. This rearrangement joins TRBV4-1 to TRBJ1-6; TRBD1 is a possible D gene (6 bases). Looked up from germline, CDR1 is MGHRA and CDR2 is YSYEKL. Deletions cut 2 bases from V and 5 bases from J, with 7 bases between. This CDR3 contains 14 residues. Here the CDR3 reads CASSQHRDNSPLHF. Here the CDR3 DNA reads TGCGCCAGCAGCCAACACAGGGATAATTCACCCCTCCACTTT.

This chain connects TRBV7-2 to TRBJ2-7, with 13 bases identical to TRBD2. This CDR3 spans 15 amino acids. V shed 6 bases and J 6 bases; nucleotides not matched to a gene: 8. In germline, CDR1 is SGHTA, CDR2 FQGNSA. The CDR3 DNA sequence: TGTGCCAGCAGTTACGGACTAGCGGGAGCCACCGAGCAGTACTTC. Translated, it gives CASSYGLAGATEQYF.

This clone was found once. The CDR3 nucleotides are TGTGCCAGCAACGAGCGGGGGGTTCGAGAGACCCAGTACTTC. This encodes CASNERGVRETQYF. The rearrangement uses TRBV5-6 and TRBJ2-5, with 9 positions matching TRBD2. Per germline, CDR1 SGHDT and CDR2 YYEEEE. The V segment lost 6 bases and the J segment 4 bases; nucleotides outside the gene matches: 7. The CDR3 has 14 residues.

This clone was counted only a few times. The CDR3 sequence: CASSQDQSPTNEKLFF. As DNA, the CDR3 is TGCGCCAGCAGCCAAGATCAGTCCCCAACTAATGAAAAACTGTTTTTT. The V gene is TRBV4-1, the J gene TRBJ1-4; D not resolved. V dropped 0 bases and J dropped 0 bases, with 8 bases sitting between them. Germline values: CDR1 MGHRA, CDR2 YSYEKL. The CDR3 is 16 amino acids.

The rearrangement joins TRBV9 to TRBJ2-7; unclear D gene. The CDR3 consists of 15 residues. Germline values: CDR1 SGDLS, CDR2 YYNGEE. With 0 bases removed from V and 2 bases from J, the gap between germline ends came to 12 bases. The CDR3 sequence is CASSVATRAPYEQYF. DNA of the CDR3: TGTGCCAGCAGCGTAGCTACCCGTGCCCCCTACGAGCAGTACTTC.

The genes are TRBV27 and TRBJ2-3, with 14 bases fitting TRBD2. Germline assignment: CDR1 MNHEY and CDR2 SMNVEV (reference sequence). V trimming: 5 bases; J trimming: 5 bases; junction bases outside the gene matches: 12. There are 18 residues in the CDR3. CDR3: CASSTRLAGGQHVDTQYF. The CDR3 coding sequence is TGTGCCAGCAGTACCAGACTAGCGGGGGGGCAGCACGTAGATACGCAGTATTTT.

CDR3 DNA sequence: TGTGCCACCAGCAGAGGAGGTAATGAAAAACTGTTTTTT. Translation gives CATSRGGNEKLFF. This chain joins TRBV15 and TRBJ1-4, with D unclear. This CDR3 is 13 amino acids long. Between the trimmed V and J ends, which lost 1 base and 4 bases, there was a span of 4 bases. CDR1 is LNHNV and CDR2 is YYDKDF in the germline V gene (reference sequence).

V usage is TRBV28 and J usage is TRBJ2-1; 9 bases fit TRBD1. Looked up from germline, CDR1 is MDHEN and CDR2 is SYDVKM. The CDR3 totals 15 residues. V was pared by 4 bases and J by 5 bases, with 6 bases of the junction left unmatched. The CDR3 coding sequence is TGTGCCAGCAGTTCTCCGGGACAGGGAAACAATGAGCAGTTCTTC. This gives the protein CASSSPGQGNNEQFF.

The chain combines TRBV27 with TRBJ1-1; D unclear. The germline CDR1 and CDR2 sequences are MNHEY and SMNVEV (reference sequence). The CDR3 is 13 amino acids. The V end was cut by 3 bases, the J end by 4 bases, with 9 bases between. The CDR3 region is CASSFEGSTEAFF. Here the CDR3 DNA reads TGTGCCAGCAGTTTCGAGGGATCCACTGAAGCTTTCTTT.

This clone has a single count. V gene TRBV7-2 combines with J gene TRBJ1-3; the D gene is possibly TRBD1 (6 bases). Germline values: CDR1 SGHTA, CDR2 FQGNSA. The CDR3 is 14 amino acids. V lost 5 bases and J 5 bases, leaving 13 bases between the germline ends. Here the CDR3 DNA reads TGTGCCAGCAGCCCAGGGACATTAAGAAACACCATATATTTT. It codes for CASSPGTLRNTIYF. The full variable domain, in which reference TRBV7-2 and TRBJ1-3 provide the parts outside the CDR3, is GAGVSQSPSNKVTEKGKDVELRCDPISGHTALYWYRQSLGQGLEFLIYFQGNSAPDKSGLPSDRFSAERTGGSVSTLTIQRTQQEDSAVYLCASSPGTLRNTIYFGEGSWLTVV.

V is TRBV11-2 and J is TRBJ1-6, with a tentative D call TRBD1 (6 bases). This CDR3 has 14 amino acids. V shed 4 bases and J shed 6 bases, with 10 bases lying between them. The V gene's germline CDR1 is SGHAT and CDR2 FQNNGV. The CDR3 sequence: CASSSGQLNSPLHF. The CDR3 DNA follows: TGTGCCAGCAGCTCCGGACAGCTTAATTCACCCCTCCACTTT.

CDR3 residues: CASSFFGERGNTEAFF. CDR3 nucleotide sequence: TGTGCCAGCAGCTTTTTTGGGGAAAGGGGAAACACTGAAGCTTTCTTT. The J gene is TRBJ1-1, the V gene TRBV7-8; the D gene is possibly TRBD1 (5 bases). CDR1 and CDR2 (germline): SGHVS, FQNEAQ. The V and J ends lost 3 bases and 2 bases respectively, with 16 bases between them. The CDR3 consists of 16 residues.

The rearrangement links TRBV15 to TRBJ1-3, with 8 bases fitting TRBD1. Germline CDR1 and CDR2: LNHNV and YYDKDF (reference sequence). The length of the CDR3 is 15 residues. The V gene end was trimmed by 3 bases and the J gene end by 7 bases; junction bases not matched to a gene: 8. The chain's CDR3 is CATSSETGGANTIYF. CDR3 DNA sequence: TGTGCCACCAGCAGCGAAACAGGGGGGGCGAACACCATATATTTT.

This rearrangement joins TRBV6-1 to TRBJ1-1; D gene uncertain. The CDR3 has 15 residues. Germline lookup yields CDR1 MNHNS and CDR2 SASEGT. Trimming shortened V by 3 bases and J by 5 bases, and 16 bases separated the two germline ends. CDR3 DNA: TGTGCCAGCAGTGATGAGGGAGGAGTTCGAACTGAAGCTTTCTTT. Encoded protein: CASSDEGGVRTEAFF.

The rearrangement uses TRBV9 and TRBJ2-1, with 14 nucleotides matching TRBD2. CDR1 and CDR2 (germline): SGDLS, YYNGEE. V was pared by 4 bases and J by 9 bases, with 6 bases of the junction left unmatched. The CDR3 has 15 amino acids. The CDR3 sequence: CASSTGTSGSSEQFF. The CDR3 DNA sequence: TGTGCCAGCAGCACGGGGACTAGCGGGAGTTCTGAGCAGTTCTTC. Complete variable domain (other parts from reference TRBV9 and TRBJ2-1): DSGVTQTPKHLITATGQRVTLRCSPRSGDLSVYWYQQSLDQGLQFLIQYYNGEERAKGNILERFSAQQFPDLHSELNLSSLELGDSALYFCASSTGTSGSSEQFFGPGTRLTVL.

The gene calls are TRBV4-1 and TRBJ2-1, with 11 nucleotides matching TRBD2. The CDR3 has 17 amino acids. V gave up 0 bases and J gave up 2 bases; unmatched junction bases: 3. In germline, CDR1 is MGHRA, CDR2 YSYEKL. In nucleotides, the CDR3 is TGCGCCAGCAGCCAAGATAATAGCGGGGGGGCCTACAATGAGCAGTTCTTC. Translated: CASSQDNSGGAYNEQFF.